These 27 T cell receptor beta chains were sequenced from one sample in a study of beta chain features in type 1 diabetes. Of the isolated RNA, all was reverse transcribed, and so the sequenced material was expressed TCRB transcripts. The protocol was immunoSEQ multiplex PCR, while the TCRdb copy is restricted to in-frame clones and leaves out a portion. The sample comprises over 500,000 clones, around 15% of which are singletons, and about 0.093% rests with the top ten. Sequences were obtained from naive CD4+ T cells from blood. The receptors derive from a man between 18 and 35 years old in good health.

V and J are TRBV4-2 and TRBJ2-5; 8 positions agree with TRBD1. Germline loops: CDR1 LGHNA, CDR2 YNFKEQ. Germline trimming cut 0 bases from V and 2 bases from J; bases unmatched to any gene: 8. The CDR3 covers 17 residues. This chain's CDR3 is CASSQDGAWTGQETQYF. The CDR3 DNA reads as TGTGCCAGCAGCCAAGATGGGGCCTGGACAGGGCAAGAGACCCAGTACTTC.

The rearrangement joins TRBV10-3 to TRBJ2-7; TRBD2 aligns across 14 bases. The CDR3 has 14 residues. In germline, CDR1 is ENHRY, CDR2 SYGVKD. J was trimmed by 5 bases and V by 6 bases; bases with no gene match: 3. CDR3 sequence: CAIRKGLAGDEQYF. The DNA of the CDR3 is TGTGCCATCAGGAAGGGACTAGCGGGGGACGAGCAGTACTTC.

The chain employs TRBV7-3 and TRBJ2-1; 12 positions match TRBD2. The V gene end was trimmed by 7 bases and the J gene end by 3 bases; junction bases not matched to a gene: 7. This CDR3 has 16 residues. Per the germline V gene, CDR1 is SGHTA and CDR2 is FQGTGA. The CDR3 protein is CASILPTSGGYNEQFF. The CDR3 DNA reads TGTGCCAGCATCCTGCCGACTAGCGGGGGCTACAATGAGCAGTTCTTC.

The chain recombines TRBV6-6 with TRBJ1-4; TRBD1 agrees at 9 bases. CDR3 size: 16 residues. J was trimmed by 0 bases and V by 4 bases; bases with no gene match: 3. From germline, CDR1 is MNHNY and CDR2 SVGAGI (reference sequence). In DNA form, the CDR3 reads TGTGCCAGCAGTTTACAGGGGGCTGCAACTAATGAAAAACTGTTTTTT. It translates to CASSLQGAATNEKLFF.

CDR3 DNA sequence: TGTGCCAGCAGCTTAAATGGTGGCAGCAATCAGCCCCAGCATTTT. Residues: CASSLNGGSNQPQHF. The chain combines TRBV7-3 with TRBJ1-5; D not certain. Germline V gives CDR1 SGHTA, CDR2 FQGTGA. V was clipped by 1 base and J by 1 base, with 8 bases between them. This CDR3 has 15 residues.

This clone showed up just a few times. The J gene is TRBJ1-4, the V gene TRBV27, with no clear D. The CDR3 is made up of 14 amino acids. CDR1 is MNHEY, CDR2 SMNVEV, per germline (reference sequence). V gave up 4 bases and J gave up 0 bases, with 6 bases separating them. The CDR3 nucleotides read TGTGCCAGCAGTTCGGTTGCAACTAATGAAAAACTGTTTTTT. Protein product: CASSSVATNEKLFF.

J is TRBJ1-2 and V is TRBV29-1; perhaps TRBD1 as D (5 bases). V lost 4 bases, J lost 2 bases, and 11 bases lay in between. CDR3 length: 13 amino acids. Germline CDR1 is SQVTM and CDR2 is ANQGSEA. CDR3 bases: TGCAGCGTTGCTCAGGGCAGCAACTATGGCTACACCTTC. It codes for CSVAQGSNYGYTF.

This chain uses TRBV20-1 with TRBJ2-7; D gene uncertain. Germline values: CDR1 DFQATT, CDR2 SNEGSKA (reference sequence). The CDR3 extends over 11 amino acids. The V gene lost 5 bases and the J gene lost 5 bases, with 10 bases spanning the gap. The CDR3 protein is CSALEFHEQYF. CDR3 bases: TGCAGTGCTTTGGAGTTTCACGAGCAGTACTTC.

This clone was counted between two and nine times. The CDR3 DNA reads as TGTGCCAGCAGCGGATGGGACAGGACCTACGAGCAGTACTTC. Translated: CASSGWDRTYEQYF. The chain combines TRBV4-2 with TRBJ2-7, with TRBD1 identical over 8 bases. The CDR3 runs to 14 residues. The junction had 5 bases not matched to a gene; V was cut back by 5 bases and J by 2 bases. The germline V gene has CDR1 LGHNA and CDR2 YNFKEQ.

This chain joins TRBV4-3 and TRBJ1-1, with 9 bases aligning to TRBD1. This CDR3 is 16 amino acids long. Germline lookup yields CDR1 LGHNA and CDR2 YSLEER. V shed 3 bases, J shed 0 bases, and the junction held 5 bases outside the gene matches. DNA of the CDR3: TGCGCCAGCAGCCAGGAGGACAGGGGCATGAACACTGAAGCTTTCTTT. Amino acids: CASSQEDRGMNTEAFF.

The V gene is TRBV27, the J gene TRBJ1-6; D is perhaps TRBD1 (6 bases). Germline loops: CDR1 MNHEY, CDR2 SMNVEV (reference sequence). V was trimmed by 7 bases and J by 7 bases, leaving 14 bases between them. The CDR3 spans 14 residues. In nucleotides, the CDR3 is TGTGCCAGCACTACCGGGACACCAAATTCACCCCTCCACTTT. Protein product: CASTTGTPNSPLHF.

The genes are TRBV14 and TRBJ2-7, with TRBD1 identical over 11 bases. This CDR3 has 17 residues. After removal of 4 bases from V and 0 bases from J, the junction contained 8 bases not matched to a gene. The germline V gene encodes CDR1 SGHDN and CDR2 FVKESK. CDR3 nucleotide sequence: TGTGCCAGCAGCCTTCCCCCCGGGACAGGGGGCTCCTACGAGCAGTACTTC. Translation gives CASSLPPGTGGSYEQYF.

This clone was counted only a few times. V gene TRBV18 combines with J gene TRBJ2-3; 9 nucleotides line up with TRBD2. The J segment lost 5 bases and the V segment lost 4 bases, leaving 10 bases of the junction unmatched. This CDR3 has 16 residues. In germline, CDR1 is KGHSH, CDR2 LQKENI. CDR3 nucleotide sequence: TGTGCCAGCTCACGAACCTCAAGCGGGGGGCAAGATACGCAGTATTTT. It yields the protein CASSRTSSGGQDTQYF.

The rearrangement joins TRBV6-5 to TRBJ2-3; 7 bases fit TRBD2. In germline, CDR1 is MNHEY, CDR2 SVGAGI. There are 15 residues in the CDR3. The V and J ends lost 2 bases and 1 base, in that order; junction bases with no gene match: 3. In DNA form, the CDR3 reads TGTGCCAGCAGTTACGGGACTACCCGCACAGATACGCAGTATTTT. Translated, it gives CASSYGTTRTDTQYF.

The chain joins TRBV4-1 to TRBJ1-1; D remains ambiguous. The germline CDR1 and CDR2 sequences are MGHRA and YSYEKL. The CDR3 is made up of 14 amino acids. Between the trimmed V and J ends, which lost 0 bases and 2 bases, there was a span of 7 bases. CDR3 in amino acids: CASSQDRRNTEAFF. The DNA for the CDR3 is TGCGCCAGCAGCCAAGATAGGAGAAACACTGAAGCTTTCTTT.

The CDR3 DNA sequence: TGTGCCAGCAGGAGAACCGGGACAGGGTTCTACGAGCAGTACTTC. It yields the protein CASRRTGTGFYEQYF. The rearrangement joins TRBV4-2 to TRBJ2-7; 9 bases are a match to TRBD1. V gave up 6 bases and J gave up 3 bases; unmatched junction bases: 9. The length of the CDR3 is 15 residues. CDR1 LGHNA and CDR2 YNFKEQ come from the germline V gene.

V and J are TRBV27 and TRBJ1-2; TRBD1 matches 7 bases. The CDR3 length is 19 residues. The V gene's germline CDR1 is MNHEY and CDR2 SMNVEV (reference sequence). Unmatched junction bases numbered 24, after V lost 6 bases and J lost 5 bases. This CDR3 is CASRGGPYLGTARRYGYTF. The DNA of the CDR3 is TGTGCCAGCAGGGGAGGTCCGTACCTGGGGACAGCCCGTCGGTATGGCTACACCTTC.

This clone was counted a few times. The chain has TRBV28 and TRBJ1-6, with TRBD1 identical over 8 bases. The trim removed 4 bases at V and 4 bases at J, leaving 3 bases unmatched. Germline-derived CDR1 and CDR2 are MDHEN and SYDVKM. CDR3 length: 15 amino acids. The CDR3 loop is CASSSGTGYNSPLHF. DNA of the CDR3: TGTGCCAGCAGTTCCGGGACAGGATATAATTCACCCCTCCACTTT.

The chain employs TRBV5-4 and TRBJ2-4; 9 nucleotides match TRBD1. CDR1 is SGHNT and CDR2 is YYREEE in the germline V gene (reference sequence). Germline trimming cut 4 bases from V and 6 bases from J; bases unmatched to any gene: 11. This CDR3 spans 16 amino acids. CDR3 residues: CASSPGTGPSLNIQYF. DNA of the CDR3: TGTGCCAGCAGCCCCGGGACAGGGCCCTCCCTAAACATTCAGTACTTC.

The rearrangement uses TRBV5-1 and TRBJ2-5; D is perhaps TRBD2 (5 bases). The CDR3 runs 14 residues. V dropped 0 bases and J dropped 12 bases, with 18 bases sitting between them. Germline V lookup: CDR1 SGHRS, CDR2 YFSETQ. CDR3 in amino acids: CASSLGWTDAEEYF. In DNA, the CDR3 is TGCGCCAGCAGCTTGGGCTGGACTGATGCAGAGGAGTACTTC.

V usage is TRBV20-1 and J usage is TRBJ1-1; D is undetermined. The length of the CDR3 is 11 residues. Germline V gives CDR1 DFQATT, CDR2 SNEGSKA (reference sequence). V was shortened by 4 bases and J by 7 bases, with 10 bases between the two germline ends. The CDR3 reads CSAIKKDEAFF. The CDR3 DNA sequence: TGCAGTGCTATTAAAAAGGATGAAGCTTTCTTT.

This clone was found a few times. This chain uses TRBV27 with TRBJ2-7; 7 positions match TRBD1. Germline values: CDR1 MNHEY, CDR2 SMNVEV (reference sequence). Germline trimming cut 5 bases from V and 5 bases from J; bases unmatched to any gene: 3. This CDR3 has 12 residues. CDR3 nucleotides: TGTGCCAGCAGTCGGACAGGTGACGAGCAGTACTTC. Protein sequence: CASSRTGDEQYF.

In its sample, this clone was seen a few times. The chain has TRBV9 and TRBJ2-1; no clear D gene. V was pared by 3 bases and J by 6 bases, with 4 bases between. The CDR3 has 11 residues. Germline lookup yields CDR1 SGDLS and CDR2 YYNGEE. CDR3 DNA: TGTGCCAGCAGCGAGCCCAATGAGCAGTTCTTC. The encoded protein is CASSEPNEQFF.

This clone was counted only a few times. The CDR3 protein is CASTPGTGEKGHQPQHF. The CDR3 DNA sequence: TGTGCCAGCACCCCCGGGACAGGTGAGAAGGGGCATCAGCCCCAGCATTTT. V usage is TRBV19 and J usage is TRBJ1-5; 8 nucleotides line up with TRBD1. The V gene end was trimmed by 9 bases and the J gene end by 5 bases; junction bases not matched to a gene: 18. The germline gives CDR1 LNHDA, CDR2 SQIVND (reference sequence). CDR3 length equals 17 residues. The variable domain in full, with the rest retrieved from reference TRBV19 and TRBJ1-5, is DGGITQSPKYLFRKEGQNVTLSCEQNLNHDAMYWYRQDPGQGLRLIYYSQIVNDFQKGDIAEGYSVSREKKESFPLTVTSAQKNPTAFYLCASTPGTGEKGHQPQHFGDGTRLSIL.

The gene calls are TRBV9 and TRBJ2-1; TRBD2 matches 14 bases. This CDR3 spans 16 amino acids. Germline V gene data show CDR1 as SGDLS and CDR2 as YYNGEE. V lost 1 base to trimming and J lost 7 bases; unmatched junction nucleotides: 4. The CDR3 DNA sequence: TGTGCCAGCAGCGTATTAGGACTAGCGGGAGGAAATGAGCAGTTCTTC. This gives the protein CASSVLGLAGGNEQFF.

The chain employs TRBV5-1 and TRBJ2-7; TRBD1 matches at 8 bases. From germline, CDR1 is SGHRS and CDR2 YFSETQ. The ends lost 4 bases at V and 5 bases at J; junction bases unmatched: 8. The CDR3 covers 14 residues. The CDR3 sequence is CASSLGQGRNEQYF. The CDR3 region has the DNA TGCGCCAGCAGCCTCGGACAGGGAAGAAACGAGCAGTACTTC.

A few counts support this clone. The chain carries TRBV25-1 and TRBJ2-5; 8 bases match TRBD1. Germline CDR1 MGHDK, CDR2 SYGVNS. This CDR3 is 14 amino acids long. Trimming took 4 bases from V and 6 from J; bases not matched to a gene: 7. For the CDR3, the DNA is TGTGCCAGCAGTGCCGACAGGGGTGGTAAGACCCAGTACTTC. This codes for CASSADRGGKTQYF.